This T cell receptor (beta chain) was sequenced during a study of cytomegalovirus exposure and HLA in healthy donors. Study findings and constraints: Several of the most significant clusters were apparently associated with common viral pathogens in a later analysis.

Despite likely unrecorded immune exposures, the donors were nominally healthy at the time of sampling. The CDR3 length is 16 residues. CDR1 is SSHAT and CDR2 is FNYEAQ in the germline V gene (reference sequence). The PCR used 60 Vbeta and 13 Jbeta primers. The table came from immunoSEQ multiplex PCR; TCRdb's copy has only in-frame clones and leaves some out. Among some 130,000 clones listed, around four fifths were seen once. To note about this clone: The antigen remains unidentified. One end of the junction varies from germline; a read error may be responsible.

The clonotype originates from a man aged 25 to 40 in good health. The rearrangement links TRBV7-7 to TRBJ1-3; tentative D call: TRBD1 (5 bases). Sequenced material: PBMCs. The CDR3 nucleotides are TGTGCTAGCAGCTTGGGGCCCCTGGGCTCTGGAAACACCATATATTTT. Protein product: CASSLGPLGSGNTIYF.